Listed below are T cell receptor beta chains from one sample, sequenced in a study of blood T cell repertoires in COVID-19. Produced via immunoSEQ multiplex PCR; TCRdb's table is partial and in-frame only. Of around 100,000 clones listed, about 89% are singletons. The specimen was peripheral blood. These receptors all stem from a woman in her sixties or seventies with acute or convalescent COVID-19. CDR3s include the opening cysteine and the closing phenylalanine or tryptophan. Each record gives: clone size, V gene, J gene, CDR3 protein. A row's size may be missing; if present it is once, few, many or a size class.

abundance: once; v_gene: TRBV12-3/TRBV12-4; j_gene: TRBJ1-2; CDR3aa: CASSWTSNYGYTF
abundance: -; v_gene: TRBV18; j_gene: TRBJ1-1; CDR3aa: CASSPGDTNTEAFF
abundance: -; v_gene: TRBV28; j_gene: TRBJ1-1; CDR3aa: CASSLTQEKAFF
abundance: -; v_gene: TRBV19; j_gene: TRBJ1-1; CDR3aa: CASSRDRSNTEAFF
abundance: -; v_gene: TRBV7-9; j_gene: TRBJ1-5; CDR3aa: CASSPDSLNQPQHF
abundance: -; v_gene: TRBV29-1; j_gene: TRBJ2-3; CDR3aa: CSVEIRLAGVVDTQYF
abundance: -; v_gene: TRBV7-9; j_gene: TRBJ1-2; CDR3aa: CASSSSGLGYTF
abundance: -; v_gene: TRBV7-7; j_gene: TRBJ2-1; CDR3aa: CASSLDTYNEQFF
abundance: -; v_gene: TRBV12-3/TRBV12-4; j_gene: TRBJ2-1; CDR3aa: CASRPTSGEQFF
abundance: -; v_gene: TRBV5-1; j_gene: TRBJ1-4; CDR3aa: CASSSGDRGGEKLFF
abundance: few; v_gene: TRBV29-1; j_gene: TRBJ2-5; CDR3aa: CSVVASGWRETQYF
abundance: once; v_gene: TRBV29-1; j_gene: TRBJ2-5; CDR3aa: CSASPPAQLAGGETQYF
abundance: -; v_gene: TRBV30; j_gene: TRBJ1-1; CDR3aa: CAWKGTGYTEAFF
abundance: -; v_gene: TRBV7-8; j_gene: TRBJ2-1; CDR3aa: CASGGAPYNEQFF
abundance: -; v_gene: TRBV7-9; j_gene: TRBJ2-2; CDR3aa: CASSLSGRGPGGELFF
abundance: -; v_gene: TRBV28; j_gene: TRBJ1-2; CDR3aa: CASSLGALGYTF
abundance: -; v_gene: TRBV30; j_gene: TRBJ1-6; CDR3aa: CAWTRENSPLHF
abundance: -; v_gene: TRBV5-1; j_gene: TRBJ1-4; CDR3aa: CASSLMDRGRDEKLFF
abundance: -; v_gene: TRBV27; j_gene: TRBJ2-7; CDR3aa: CANRGQVIPYEQYF
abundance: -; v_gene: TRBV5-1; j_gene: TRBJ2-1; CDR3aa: CASSLDNSYNEQFF
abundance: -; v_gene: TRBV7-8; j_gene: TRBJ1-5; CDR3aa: CASSLGRRGEPQHF
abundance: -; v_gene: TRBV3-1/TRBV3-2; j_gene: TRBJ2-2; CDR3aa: CASSQMGFGGGELFF